The sequence of this T cell receptor beta chain was determined in a study of metastatic and nonmetastatic thyroid tumors. The entire patient cohort was treatment-naive prior to thyroid surgery. MiXCR reprocessed the PCR reads for TCRdb. Of over 55,000 clones listed, 25% to 30% are singletons. Germline CDR1 MDHEN, CDR2 SYDVKM. With 5 bases clipped from V and 7 bases from J, the junction kept 7 bases outside the gene matches. This CDR3 spans 15 amino acids. Sequencing was carried out using blood. The V gene is TRBV28, the J gene TRBJ2-7; TRBD2 aligns across 14 bases. This receptor was taken from a female donor with papillary thyroid cancer or a benign thyroid nodule (not recorded which). Some clones in this sample may be carry-over from other donors' samples. CDR3 coding DNA: TGTGCCAGCAGTGGCGGGACTAGCGGGAGTTCTGAGCAGTACTTC. Translating gives CASSGGTSGSSEQYF.